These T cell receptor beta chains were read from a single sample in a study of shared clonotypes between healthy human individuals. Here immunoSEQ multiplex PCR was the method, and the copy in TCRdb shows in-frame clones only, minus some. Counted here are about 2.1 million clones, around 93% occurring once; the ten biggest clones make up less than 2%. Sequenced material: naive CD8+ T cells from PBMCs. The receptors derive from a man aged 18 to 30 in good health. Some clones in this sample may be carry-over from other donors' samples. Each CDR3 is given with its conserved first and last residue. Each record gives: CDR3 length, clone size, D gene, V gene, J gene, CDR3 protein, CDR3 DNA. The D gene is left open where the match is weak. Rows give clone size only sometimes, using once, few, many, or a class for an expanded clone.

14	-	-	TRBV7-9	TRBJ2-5	CASSQRDGQETQYF	TGTGCCAGCAGCCAAAGGGACGGGCAAGAGACCCAGTACTTC
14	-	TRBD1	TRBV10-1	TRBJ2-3	CASSSGTGTDTQYF	TGCGCCAGCAGCTCCGGGACAGGGACAGATACGCAGTATTTT
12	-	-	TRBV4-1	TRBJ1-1	CASSDGTSEAFF	TGCGCCAGCAGCGACGGGACCTCTGAAGCTTTCTTT
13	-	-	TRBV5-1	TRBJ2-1	CASRPEAYNEQFF	TGCGCCAGCAGACCGGAGGCCTACAATGAGCAGTTCTTC
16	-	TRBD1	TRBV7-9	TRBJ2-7	CASSGLPQGALFEQYF	TGTGCCAGCAGCGGCCTCCCGCAGGGGGCCCTTTTCGAGCAGTACTTC
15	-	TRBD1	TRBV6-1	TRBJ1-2	CASSEGPTGDYGYTF	TGTGCCAGCAGTGAGGGGCCGACAGGGGACTATGGCTACACCTTC
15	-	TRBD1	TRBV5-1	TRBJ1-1	CASSLGFDRGTEAFF	TGCGCCAGCAGCTTAGGATTTGACAGGGGCACTGAAGCTTTCTTT
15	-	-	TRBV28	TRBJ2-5	CASSFDRQIQETQYF	TGTGCCAGCAGTTTTGATAGACAGATCCAAGAGACCCAGTACTTC
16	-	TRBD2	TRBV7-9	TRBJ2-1	CASSQLAGGPYNEQFF	TGTGCCAGCAGCCAACTAGCGGGGGGGCCCTACAATGAGCAGTTCTTC
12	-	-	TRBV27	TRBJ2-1	CASSFQLGEQFF	TGTGCCAGCAGTTTTCAACTAGGCGAGCAGTTCTTC
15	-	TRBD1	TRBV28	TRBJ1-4	CASRTGTGVNEKLFF	TGTGCCAGCAGGACCGGGACAGGGGTAAATGAAAAACTGTTTTTT
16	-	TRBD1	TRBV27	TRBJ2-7	CASSPGPGQGLYEQYF	TGTGCCAGCAGTCCAGGCCCGGGACAGGGACTTTACGAGCAGTACTTC
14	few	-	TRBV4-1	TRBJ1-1	CASSRNTANTEAFF	TGCGCCAGCAGCCGAAACACAGCGAACACTGAAGCTTTCTTT
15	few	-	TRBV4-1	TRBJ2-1	CASSQDSSGYNEQFF	TGCGCCAGCAGCCAAGACAGTAGCGGTTACAATGAGCAGTTCTTC
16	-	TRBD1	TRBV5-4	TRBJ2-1	CASSLGQGQFYNEQFF	TGTGCCAGCAGCTTGGGACAGGGACAGTTCTACAATGAGCAGTTCTTC
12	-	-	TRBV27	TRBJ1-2	CASSPGSYGYTF	TGTGCCAGCAGCCCGGGGTCCTATGGCTACACCTTC
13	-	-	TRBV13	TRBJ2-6	CASSSDKSSVLTF	TGTGCCAGCAGCTCGGACAAATCCTCCGTCCTGACTTTC
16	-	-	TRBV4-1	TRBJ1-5	CASSQGSGSSNQPQHF	TGCGCCAGCAGCCAAGGGTCAGGGTCTAGCAATCAGCCCCAGCATTTT
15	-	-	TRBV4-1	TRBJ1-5	CASSQDWALGEPQHF	TGCGCCAGCAGCCAAGATTGGGCCCTCGGGGAGCCCCAGCATTTT
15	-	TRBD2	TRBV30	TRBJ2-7	CAWSPGLAKTYEQYF	TGTGCCTGGAGTCCCGGACTAGCGAAGACCTACGAGCAGTACTTC
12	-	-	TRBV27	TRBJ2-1	CASIGGGGEQFF	TGTGCCAGCATTGGAGGGGGAGGTGAGCAGTTCTTC
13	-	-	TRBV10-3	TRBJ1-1	CAIRDTLNTEAFF	TGTGCCATCAGGGACACCTTGAACACTGAAGCTTTCTTT
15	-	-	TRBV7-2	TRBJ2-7	CASSLALRYSYEQYF	TGTGCCAGCAGCTTAGCCTTGCGCTACTCCTACGAGCAGTACTTC
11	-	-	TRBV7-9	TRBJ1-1	CASRIQVEAFF	TGTGCCAGCAGGATCCAGGTTGAAGCTTTCTTT
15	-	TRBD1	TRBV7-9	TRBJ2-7	CASSLAHRGAYEQYF	TGTGCCAGCAGCTTAGCACACAGGGGGGCCTACGAGCAGTACTTC
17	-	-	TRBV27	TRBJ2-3	CASSLSGYIDGTDTQYF	TGTGCCAGCAGTTTATCCGGCTACATAGACGGCACAGATACGCAGTATTTT
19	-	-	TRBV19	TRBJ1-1	CASSIDGSRGEFLHPEAFF	TGTGCCAGTAGTATAGATGGGAGTAGGGGGGAATTCTTACACCCTGAAGCTTTCTTT
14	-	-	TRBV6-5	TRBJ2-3	CASSFDSLTDTQYF	TGTGCCAGCAGTTTCGACAGTTTGACAGATACGCAGTATTTT
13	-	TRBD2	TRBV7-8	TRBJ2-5	CASSSTSGETQYF	TGTGCCAGCAGCTCGACTAGCGGAGAGACCCAGTACTTC
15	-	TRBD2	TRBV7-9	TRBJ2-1	CASSLYLAGGHEQFF	TGTGCCAGCAGCTTATATCTAGCGGGAGGTCATGAGCAGTTCTTC
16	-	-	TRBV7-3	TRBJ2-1	CASSSSGTTFYNEQFF	TGTGCCAGCAGCTCCTCCGGGACGACATTTTACAATGAGCAGTTCTTC
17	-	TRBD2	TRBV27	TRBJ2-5	CASSPGLAGATEETQYF	TGTGCCAGCAGTCCCGGACTAGCGGGAGCTACCGAAGAGACCCAGTACTTC
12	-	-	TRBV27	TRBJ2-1	CASSFRGNEQFF	TGTGCCAGCAGTTTTCGGGGGAATGAGCAGTTCTTC
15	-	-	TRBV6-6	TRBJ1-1	CASSFLSGQNTEAFF	TGTGCCAGCAGTTTCCTTTCGGGACAGAACACTGAAGCTTTCTTT
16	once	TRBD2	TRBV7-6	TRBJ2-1	CASSFLAGMSYNEQFF	TGTGCCAGCAGCTTTTTAGCGGGAATGTCCTACAATGAGCAGTTCTTC
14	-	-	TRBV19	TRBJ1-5	CASSGNGRNQPQHF	TGTGCCAGTAGTGGTAACGGCCGCAATCAGCCCCAGCATTTT
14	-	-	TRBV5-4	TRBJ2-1	CASSLTLSYNEQFF	TGTGCCAGCAGCTTGACACTCTCCTACAATGAGCAGTTCTTC
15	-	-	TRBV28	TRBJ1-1	CASSPLQDLNTEAFF	TGTGCCAGCAGTCCACTCCAGGACCTGAACACTGAAGCTTTCTTT
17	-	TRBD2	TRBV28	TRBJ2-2	CASSPSGGHTNTGELFF	TGTGCCAGCAGTCCCTCGGGAGGGCATACGAACACCGGGGAGCTGTTTTTT
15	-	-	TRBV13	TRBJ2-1	CASGPGQGLDYEQFF	TGTGCCAGCGGCCCCGGGCAGGGTTTAGATTATGAGCAGTTCTTC
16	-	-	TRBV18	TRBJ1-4	CASSVTRGENNEKLFF	TGTGCCAGCTCCGTAACGAGAGGCGAGAACAATGAAAAACTGTTTTTT
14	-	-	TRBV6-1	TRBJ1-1	CASSEFDGGTEAFF	TGTGCCAGCAGTGAATTCGACGGCGGCACTGAAGCTTTCTTT
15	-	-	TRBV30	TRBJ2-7	CAWSVKPGITYEQYF	TGTGCCTGGAGTGTGAAACCGGGAATAACCTACGAGCAGTACTTC
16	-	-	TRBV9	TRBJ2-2	CASSRTGQGDTGELFF	TGTGCCAGCAGCCGGACGGGTCAAGGTGACACCGGGGAGCTGTTTTTT
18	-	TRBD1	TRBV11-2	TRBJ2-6	CASSFRPGQGAGANVLTF	TGTGCCAGCAGTTTCAGACCGGGACAGGGTGCTGGGGCCAACGTCCTGACTTTC
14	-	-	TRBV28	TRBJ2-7	CASSSRRADYEQYF	TGTGCCAGCAGTTCAAGACGGGCCGACTACGAGCAGTACTTC
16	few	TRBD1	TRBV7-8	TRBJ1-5	CASSRWDSAYNQPQHF	TGTGCCAGCAGCCGCTGGGACAGCGCATATAATCAGCCCCAGCATTTT
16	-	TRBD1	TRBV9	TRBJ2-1	CASSVVEGGLYNEQFF	TGTGCCAGCAGCGTAGTGGAAGGGGGCCTCTACAATGAGCAGTTCTTC
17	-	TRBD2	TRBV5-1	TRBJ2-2	CASSATPSGSGSGELFF	TGCGCCAGCAGCGCAACCCCTAGCGGGAGTGGATCCGGGGAGCTGTTTTTT
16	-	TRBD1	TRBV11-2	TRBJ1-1	CASSSEGRGLNTEAFF	TGTGCCAGCAGCTCGGAAGGTAGGGGGCTCAACACTGAAGCTTTCTTT
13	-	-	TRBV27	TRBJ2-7	CASSLSSWSEQYF	TGTGCCAGCAGTTTATCATCTTGGTCCGAGCAGTACTTC
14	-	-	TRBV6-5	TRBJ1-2	CASSYSEKVYGYTF	TGTGCCAGCAGTTACTCGGAGAAGGTCTATGGCTACACCTTC
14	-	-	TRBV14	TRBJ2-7	CASSPPITPLEQYF	TGTGCCAGCAGCCCCCCCATTACGCCTCTCGAGCAGTACTTC
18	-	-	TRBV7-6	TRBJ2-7	CASSQVPPGTTPTYEQYF	TGTGCCAGCAGTCAAGTGCCGCCCGGGACGACACCCACCTACGAGCAGTACTTC
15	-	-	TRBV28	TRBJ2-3	CASSLQTTLTDTQYF	TGTGCCAGCAGTTTACAGACGACACTCACAGATACGCAGTATTTT
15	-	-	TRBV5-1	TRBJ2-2	CASSFVESNTGELFF	TGCGCCAGCAGCTTCGTGGAGTCGAACACCGGGGAGCTGTTTTTT
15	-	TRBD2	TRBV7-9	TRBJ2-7	CASSRGAGGPHEQYF	TGTGCCAGCAGCCGTGGGGCGGGAGGGCCTCACGAGCAGTACTTC